This passage covers 8 T cell receptor beta chains from one sample sequenced in a study of graft-versus-host responses after intestinal transplantation. Sequencing used immunoSEQ multiplex PCR; TCRdb keeps in-frame clones, though not all of them. The repertoire includes about 120,000 clones, roughly 93% of them detected once, and around 1% sits in the top ten. The antigens of these receptors remain unknown. Specimen: unstimulated CD8+ T cells sorted from spleen or lymph node cells, collected before transplant. The receptors were sampled from a human donor who was the organ donor for an intestinal transplant.

The V call is TRBV15, the J call TRBJ1-4; 7 bases map to TRBD1. Per the germline V gene, CDR1 is LNHNV and CDR2 is YYDKDF (reference sequence). The CDR3 covers 15 residues. Germline trimming cut 0 bases from V and 4 bases from J; bases unmatched to any gene: 2. The CDR3 loop is CATSRERQGNEKLFF. The DNA for the CDR3 is TGTGCCACCAGCAGAGAGAGACAGGGTAATGAAAAACTGTTTTTT.

The rearrangement uses TRBV11-2 and TRBJ2-1; D call uncertain. Between the trimmed V and J ends, which lost 1 base and 8 bases, there was a span of 15 bases. This CDR3 spans 15 amino acids. Germline CDR1 reads SGHAT; CDR2 reads FQNNGV. The CDR3 here is CASSLVGSPGHEQFF. The CDR3 region has the DNA TGTGCCAGCAGCTTAGTTGGTTCTCCGGGCCATGAGCAGTTCTTC.

This clone was observed once. The V gene is TRBV19, the J gene TRBJ2-1, with 8 nucleotides matching TRBD2. The V segment lost 1 base and the J segment 7 bases; nucleotides outside the gene matches: 6. Germline CDR1 and CDR2: LNHDA and SQIVND (reference sequence). This CDR3 comprises 15 residues. The CDR3 region is CASSIGGLAGNEQFF. The DNA of the CDR3 is TGTGCCAGTAGTATAGGTGGTCTAGCGGGTAATGAGCAGTTCTTC.

CDR3 protein: CASSLSAGGPSNEQFF. The CDR3 nucleotides read TGTGCCAGCAGTTTATCGGCGGGAGGGCCGTCCAATGAGCAGTTCTTC. The V and J genes are TRBV27 and TRBJ2-1; TRBD2 aligns across 9 bases. The CDR3 contains 16 residues. Unmatched junction bases numbered 6, after V lost 0 bases and J lost 6 bases. Germline assignment: CDR1 MNHEY and CDR2 SMNVEV (reference sequence).

This clone was counted only a few times. V and J are TRBV21-1 and TRBJ2-7. TRBV21-1 is designated a pseudogene. The CDR3 covers 18 residues. The CDR3 reads CASSKAVLGGPTAYEQYF. In nucleotides, the CDR3 is TGTGCCAGCAGCAAAGCGGTCTTGGGGGGCCCAACAGCCTACGAGCAGTACTTC.

The chain carries TRBV4-1 and TRBJ2-7, with 9 bases identical to TRBD1. CDR3 length: 15 amino acids. Trimming removed 0 bases from V and 4 bases from J; junction bases left unmatched: 4. Germline CDR1 and CDR2: MGHRA and YSYEKL. CDR3 coding DNA: TGCGCCAGCAGCCAAGAAACGGGACAGGGATACGAGCAGTACTTC. This encodes CASSQETGQGYEQYF.

The genes are TRBV28 and TRBJ1-2, with a weak D call TRBD1 (5 bases). The CDR3 extends over 15 amino acids. Germline lookup yields CDR1 MDHEN and CDR2 SYDVKM. V lost 6 bases, J lost 1 base, and 15 bases lay in between. CDR3 in amino acids: CASSPGGGVNYGYTF. In DNA form, the CDR3 reads TGTGCCAGCAGCCCGGGCGGGGGGGTTAACTATGGCTACACCTTC.

This chain joins TRBV7-9 and TRBJ2-7; the D is unclear. Looked up from germline, CDR1 is SEHNR and CDR2 is FQNEAQ (reference sequence). The CDR3 is 11 residues long. The germline V and J ends were trimmed by 5 bases and 4 bases, with 6 bases remaining between them. The CDR3 loop reads CASSGSYEQYF. The CDR3 region has the DNA TGTGCCAGCAGCGGATCTTACGAGCAGTACTTC.